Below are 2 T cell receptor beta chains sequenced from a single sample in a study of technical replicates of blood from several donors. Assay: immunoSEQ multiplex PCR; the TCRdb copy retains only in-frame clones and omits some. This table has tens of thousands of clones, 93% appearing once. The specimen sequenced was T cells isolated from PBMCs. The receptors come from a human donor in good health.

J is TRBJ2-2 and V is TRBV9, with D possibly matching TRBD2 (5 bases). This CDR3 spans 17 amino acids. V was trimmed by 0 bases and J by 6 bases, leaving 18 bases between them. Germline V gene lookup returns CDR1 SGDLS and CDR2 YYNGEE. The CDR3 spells CASSVVSSRGLPGELFF. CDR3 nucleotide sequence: TGTGCCAGCAGCGTAGTATCCAGCCGAGGGCTTCCCGGGGAGCTGTTTTTT.

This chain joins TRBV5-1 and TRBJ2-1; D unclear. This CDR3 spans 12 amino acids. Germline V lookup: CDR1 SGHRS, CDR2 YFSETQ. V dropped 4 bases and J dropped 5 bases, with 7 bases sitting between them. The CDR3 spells CASSLDNNEQFF. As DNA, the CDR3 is TGCGCCAGCAGCCTTGACAACAATGAGCAGTTCTTC.